The clone carrying this T cell receptor (beta chain) showed up just a few times. Its specificity is not known. These data originate in a study of OX40 agonist ivuxolimab in advanced cancers. Findings and caveats of the study: Low clonal expansion, among the lowest seen, marked partial responders at 0.1-3.0 mg/kg. Some of the nonresponding patients also showed low levels of normalized T-cell clonal expansion.

The repertoire was sequenced with immunoSEQ multiplex PCR; TCRdb's copy has only in-frame clones and lacks some. The profile shows 30,000 to 35,000 clones, 70% to 80% of them singletons. The CDR3 loop spans 17 amino acids. V was cut by 5 bases and J by 2 bases, with 19 bases left in between. Germline CDR1 reads MNHNS; CDR2 reads SASEGT. Here the sequenced sample was CD4+ or CD8+ T cells sorted from blood, taken in a trial of the OX40 agonist ivuxolimab. The chain combines TRBV6-1 with TRBJ1-5; tentatively, D is TRBD1 (5 bases). This receptor was obtained from an adult with an advanced solid tumor such as melanoma, head and neck, liver or kidney cancer. The CDR3 coding sequence is TGTGCCAGCAGTCAAGGGACCTCAGGGTCGGGCAATCAGCCCCAGCATTTT. The encoded protein is CASSQGTSGSGNQPQHF.